This TCR beta chain was recorded in a study of T cells in Graves' hyperthyroidism and ophthalmopathy. Whole-study context: It was at initial diagnosis, before any treatment, that peripheral blood was collected.

Hyperthyroidism in the patients, aged 18 to 65, was newly diagnosed and under 2 months in duration. Amplified TCR beta CDR3 regions derived from RNA transcripts. The HTBI primer set was used in a first-round RT-PCR of the TCR CDR3. TCRdb passed the multiplex PCR reads through MiXCR, listing each CDR3 protein once. Seen here are 370,000 or so distinct CDR3 sequences, 15% to 18% observed once, and the top ten hold around a quarter. About this clonotype: Its antigen is unidentified.

Study-wide results and limits: Blood samples included most of the expanded thyroid clonotypes exceeding 0.001. Researchers report that a 13 V-J model separated ophthalmopathy from stable hyperthyroidism.

The germline V gene encodes CDR1 MDHEN and CDR2 SYDVKM. The CDR3 has 12 amino acids. The V and J ends lost 3 bases and 6 bases respectively, with 6 bases between them. This clonotype was obtained from a woman between 18 and 30 years old with Graves' hyperthyroidism that later progressed to Graves' ophthalmopathy. V usage is TRBV28 and J usage is TRBJ1-5; D not resolved. Sequencing was performed on blood. CDR3 nucleotides: TGTGCCAGCAGTTTTCTACTTCAGCCCCAGCATTTT. This sequence encodes CASSFLLQPQHF.